This T cell receptor (beta chain) was identified in a study of CD8 T cells in Susac syndrome. General observations from the study: The study recognized that the number of individuals in its TCR sequencing and HLA analysis was relatively small.

This clonotype showed up just a few times. Its target is not known. Germline CDR1 reads SGHRS; CDR2 reads YFSETQ. The CDR3 spans 13 residues. V was clipped by 4 bases and J by 5 bases, with 12 bases between them. Sequencing targeted TCR beta in blood CD8+ and CD4+ T cells. Random hexamers served to reverse transcribe roughly 0.5 to 1 ug RNA. An immunoSEQ multiplex PCR amplified TCR beta CDR3 over 54 Vbeta and 13 Jbeta. TCRdb reanalysed the immunoSEQ multiplex PCR reads using MiXCR and keeps one entry per CDR3 protein. The data show over 95,000 distinct CDR3 sequences, 85% to 95% seen once. V is TRBV5-1 and J is TRBJ2-5; D remains unclear. The material sequenced was CD4+ T cells from PBMCs. The origin of this receptor is a human donor in good health. In DNA form, the CDR3 reads TGCGCCAGCAGCCTAGACCTCGAGGAGACCCAGTACTTC. Encoded protein: CASSLDLEETQYF.